Below, 14 T cell receptor beta chains from the same sample are listed, as sequenced in a study of cytomegalovirus exposure and HLA in healthy donors. PCR was performed using 60 Vbeta and 13 Jbeta primers. Profiling relied on immunoSEQ multiplex PCR, and the TCRdb table lists in-frame clones only, not all of them. This table has 250,000 to 350,000 clones, about nine tenths appearing once. Sequenced: PBMCs. Receptors originate from a man aged 40-49 years in good health and CMV-seropositive.

The chain uses TRBV29-1 and TRBJ2-6, with 10 bases identical to TRBD2. There are 16 residues in the CDR3. V lost 4 bases to trimming and J lost 1 base; unmatched junction nucleotides: 4. Per germline, CDR1 SQVTM and CDR2 ANQGSEA. DNA for the CDR3: TGCAGCGTTGCACTAGCGGGACGATCTGGGGCCAACGTCCTGACTTTC. Protein: CSVALAGRSGANVLTF.

This sequence joins TRBV28 and TRBJ2-2; D gene ambiguous. This CDR3 has 12 amino acids. Trimming took off 1 base at V and 6 bases at J, with 3 bases between the two ends. The germline gives CDR1 MDHEN, CDR2 SYDVKM. CDR3 in amino acids: CASSLSAGELFF. The CDR3 DNA follows: TGTGCCAGCAGTTTATCTGCCGGGGAGCTGTTTTTT. Based on the CDR3 plus reference TRBV28 and TRBJ2-2, the full variable domain is DVKVTQSSRYLVKRTGEKVFLECVQDMDHENMFWYRQDPGLGLRLIYFSYDVKMKEKGDIPEGYSVSREKKERFSLILESASTNQTSMYLCASSLSAGELFFGEGSRLTVL.

V and J are TRBV4-3 and TRBJ2-1; maybe TRBD1 (6 bases). With 0 bases removed from V and 12 bases from J, the gap between germline ends came to 12 bases. The CDR3 runs to 13 residues. Germline loops: CDR1 LGHNA, CDR2 YSLEER. The CDR3 spells CASSQDKGDVQFF. CDR3 nucleotides: TGCGCCAGCAGCCAAGATAAGGGGGACGTGCAGTTCTTC.

This clone was recorded a few times. The chain combines TRBV28 with TRBJ2-6; D may be TRBD2 (5 bases). CDR1 is MDHEN, CDR2 SYDVKM, per germline. There are 15 residues in the CDR3. Trimming shortened V by 5 bases and J by 4 bases, and 12 bases separated the two germline ends. The CDR3 coding sequence is TGTGCCAGCAGTGACATGGGGAGAGGGGCCAACGTCCTGACTTTC. Its translation: CASSDMGRGANVLTF.

This clone was picked up one time. The chain has TRBV5-6 and TRBJ2-7, with TRBD1 matching 10 bases. This CDR3 has 13 amino acids. Germline loops: CDR1 SGHDT, CDR2 YYEEEE. The trim removed 6 bases at V and 3 bases at J, leaving 3 bases unmatched. This CDR3 is CASNGQGDYEQYF. CDR3 DNA: TGTGCCAGCAACGGACAGGGGGACTACGAGCAGTACTTC.

The rearrangement uses TRBV29-1 and TRBJ2-7; D is possibly TRBD1 (6 bases). CDR1 is SQVTM, CDR2 ANQGSEA, per germline. V lost 7 bases to trimming and J lost 3 bases, with 10 bases between them. The CDR3 is made up of 11 amino acids. CDR3 coding DNA: TGCAGCGCTTGCAGGGGCTACGAGCAGTACTTC. This gives the protein CSACRGYEQYF.

This chain connects TRBV19 to TRBJ1-1; the D gene is possibly TRBD1 (5 bases). Germline V CDR1 and CDR2: LNHDA, SQIVND (reference sequence). V was cut by 7 bases and J by 1 base, with 10 bases left in between. This CDR3 is 13 amino acids long. CDR3 nucleotide sequence: TGTGCCAGTATCATGGGGGGGAACACTGAAGCTTTCTTT. Translating gives CASIMGGNTEAFF. Together with reference TRBV19 and TRBJ1-1, the CDR3 gives the full variable domain: DGGITQSPKYLFRKEGQNVTLSCEQNLNHDAMYWYRQDPGQGLRLIYYSQIVNDFQKGDIAEGYSVSREKKESFPLTVTSAQKNPTAFYLCASIMGGNTEAFFGQGTRLTVV.

The chain links TRBV18 to TRBJ2-3; 11 bases agree with TRBD2. This CDR3 contains 16 residues. In germline, CDR1 is KGHSH, CDR2 LQKENI. With V trimmed by 5 bases and J by 2 bases, 6 bases remained unmatched. DNA of the CDR3: TGTGCCAGCTCAACGGGACTAGCGGAGATCACAGATACGCAGTATTTT. This sequence encodes CASSTGLAEITDTQYF.

The V gene is TRBV11-2, the J gene TRBJ2-5; D is undetermined. This CDR3 is built from 15 residues. V shed 1 base and J shed 5 bases, with 14 bases lying between them. The germline V gene has CDR1 SGHAT and CDR2 FQNNGV. The CDR3 reads CASSLAFQVWETQYF. In nucleotides, the CDR3 is TGTGCCAGCAGCTTAGCCTTCCAGGTCTGGGAGACCCAGTACTTC.

Note on this clone: Other DNA variants within this sample encode the same CDR3. The rearrangement links TRBV5-1 to TRBJ2-1; D remains unclear. V dropped 2 bases and J dropped 9 bases, with 12 bases sitting between them. The CDR3 extends over 13 amino acids. Germline values: CDR1 SGHRS, CDR2 YFSETQ. This CDR3 is CASSLTTSGEQFF. CDR3 sequence (DNA): TGCGCCAGCAGCTTAACTACCTCCGGTGAGCAGTTCTTC.

V gene TRBV27 combines with J gene TRBJ1-1; TRBD1 aligns across 7 bases. Germline V gene sequence: CDR1 MNHEY, CDR2 SMNVEV (reference sequence). J was trimmed by 4 bases and V by 6 bases; bases with no gene match: 8. The CDR3 extends over 14 amino acids. In DNA, the CDR3 is TGTGCCAGCAGACCCCGGCAGGGGGGCACTGAAGCTTTCTTT. It translates to CASRPRQGGTEAFF.

The chain carries TRBV4-1 and TRBJ1-5; 8 nucleotides agree with TRBD1. V shed 2 bases, J shed 6 bases, and the junction held 3 bases outside the gene matches. This CDR3 has 14 amino acids. Per germline, CDR1 MGHRA and CDR2 YSYEKL. CDR3 in amino acids: CASSQQGAVQPQHF. The CDR3 region has the DNA TGCGCCAGCAGCCAACAGGGGGCGGTTCAGCCCCAGCATTTT.

This clone has only one observation. The V call is TRBV4-3, the J call TRBJ2-1; TRBD1 is a possible D gene (6 bases). Germline-derived CDR1 and CDR2 are LGHNA and YSLEER. This CDR3 spans 15 amino acids. V dropped 5 bases and J dropped 10 bases, with 21 bases sitting between them. CDR3 protein: CASSADSRGFQEQFF. For the CDR3, the DNA is TGCGCCAGCAGCGCTGACTCTAGGGGGTTTCAGGAGCAGTTCTTC.

The chain has TRBV27 and TRBJ2-7; 7 positions match TRBD2. Per the germline V gene, CDR1 is MNHEY and CDR2 is SMNVEV (reference sequence). The CDR3 covers 16 residues. The V segment lost 5 bases and the J segment 3 bases; nucleotides outside the gene matches: 13. CDR3 sequence: CASSPTGGGLLYEQYF. CDR3 DNA: TGTGCCAGCAGTCCGACGGGGGGAGGACTTCTCTACGAGCAGTACTTC.